This T cell receptor beta chain was sequenced during a study of brain T cells in children with intractable seizures. Repertoires were generated with immunoSEQ multiplex PCR, while TCRdb's copy carries only in-frame clones and drops some. The data hold 340,000 or so clones, with 93% observed a single time. Time point meaning: blood from clinic visit 5 months post-surgery; TSC patient then seizure free. Trimming took 2 bases from V and 5 from J; bases not matched to a gene: 9. The germline V gene encodes CDR1 SGDLS and CDR2 YYNGEE. The CDR3 has 16 amino acids. V and J are TRBV9 and TRBJ2-5, with 10 bases matching TRBD2. The material sequenced was peripheral blood, taken 4 to 6 months after surgery. The sequence came from a boy under three years old with tuberous sclerosis and intractable seizures. The DNA of the CDR3 is TGTGCCAGCAGCGTCCGGGTAGCGGGGGGAGGGGAGACCCAGTACTTC. It specifies CASSVRVAGGGETQYF.